This T cell receptor (beta chain) originates from a study of CD8+ T cells in alopecia areata. Overall study: The duration of tofacitinib was 6 to 18 months, with 6 months off drug afterward.

The investigators collected lesional scalp punch biopsies and peripheral blood from alopecia areata patients. cDNA serving as the sequencing template came from extracted, reverse transcribed RNA. The method was immunoSEQ multiplex PCR; TCRdb's version includes in-frame clones alone and lacks a portion of them. The sample holds some 240,000 clones, more than 45% seen once. The CDR3 length is 16 residues. Germline CDR1 is SGHTA and CDR2 is FQGNSA. Deletions cut 0 bases from V and 2 bases from J, with 14 bases between. Source: CD4+ T cells sorted from blood, taken at week 0. The gene calls are TRBV7-2 and TRBJ2-7; either TRBD1 or TRBD2 may supply D (5 bases each). The receptor's source is a human donor with alopecia areata. The CDR3 reads CASSLAGGRVAYEQYF. As DNA, the CDR3 is TGTGCCAGCAGCTTAGCTGGGGGAAGGGTAGCCTACGAGCAGTACTTC.